Listed below are T cell receptor beta chains from one sample, sequenced in a study of T cells in Graves' hyperthyroidism and ophthalmopathy. TCRdb re-called the multiplex PCR reads through MiXCR, storing one row per CDR3 protein. The sample shows about 590,000 distinct CDR3 sequences, approximately 14% of them seen only once. Sequencing was performed on blood. The receptors derive from a woman in her twenties or thirties with Graves' hyperthyroidism. Both conserved end residues are part of each CDR3. D genes are given only for firm matches.

D gene | J gene | V gene | CDR3 protein
TRBD2 | TRBJ2-3 | TRBV19 | CASSIGLAGVTDTQYF
NA | TRBJ2-1 | TRBV27 | CASRPGGAGRDEPFF
NA | TRBJ2-6 | TRBV24-1 | CATSDSGGAGANVLTF
TRBD2 | TRBJ2-1 | TRBV2 | CATPSGRGTNEQFF
NA | TRBJ1-1 | TRBV20-1 | CSAPPGTEAFF
TRBD2 | TRBJ2-1 | TRBV6-1 | CASSEVAGVLGEQFF
TRBD2 | TRBJ2-3 | TRBV29-1 | CSVASAGLARDTQYF
NA | TRBJ1-2 | TRBV6-2/TRBV6-3 | CATRPQLNYGYTF
TRBD2 | TRBJ2-1 | TRBV7-9 | CASSPPGLAEYNEQFF
NA | TRBJ2-3 | TRBV2 | CASASPGGTDTQYF
TRBD2 | TRBJ2-7 | TRBV12-3/TRBV12-4 | CASSLEAGGPYEQYF
NA | TRBJ1-1 | TRBV3-1 | CASSHGPGEAFF
NA | TRBJ2-2 | TRBV7-8 | CASSPPGFGTGELFF
NA | TRBJ2-7 | TRBV6-2/TRBV6-3 | CASSYEGKSHEQYF
NA | TRBJ2-7 | TRBV3-1 | CTSSQRTELYEQYF
NA | TRBJ2-3 | TRBV27 | CASSWGGPGGTDTQYF
NA | TRBJ1-1 | TRBV18 | CASSPLGTEAFF
NA | TRBJ2-7 | TRBV20-1 | CSARDIGYEQYF
TRBD1 | TRBJ1-2 | TRBV20-1 | CSARFLRTGDYGYTF
NA | TRBJ1-1 | TRBV10-1 | CASSNNQGYTEAFF
NA | TRBJ2-1 | TRBV3-1 | CASSRIHGNEQFF
TRBD2 | TRBJ2-7 | TRBV30 | CAWSGGTSAYEQYF
NA | TRBJ1-1 | TRBV27 | CASSGSQDMNTEAFF
TRBD2 | TRBJ2-1 | TRBV20-1 | CSARDRGTSGTLREVHYNEQFF
NA | TRBJ1-1 | TRBV10-1 | CASSESPMNTEAFF
TRBD1 | TRBJ2-1 | TRBV28 | CASSRQGGGYNEQFF
TRBD1 | TRBJ1-4 | TRBV4-1 | CASSHTGQGDEKLFF
TRBD1 | TRBJ2-1 | TRBV28 | CASSQSGTGYNEQFF
TRBD2 | TRBJ2-4 | TRBV5-1 | CASSEGLAINIQYF
TRBD1 | TRBJ2-5 | TRBV7-2 | CASSFGTRQGWRETQYF
TRBD2 | TRBJ2-5 | TRBV9 | CASSPGLVVYQETQYF
NA | TRBJ1-1 | TRBV14 | CASSRFGGVNTEAFF
TRBD2 | TRBJ2-3 | TRBV3-1 | CASSRPGTSADTQYF
TRBD1 | TRBJ1-5 | TRBV7-2 | CASSLVGQGNQPQHF
TRBD1 | TRBJ2-2 | TRBV20-1 | CSARRTGTNTGELFF
NA | TRBJ2-7 | TRBV12-3/TRBV12-4 | CASSQRQGGEQYF
NA | TRBJ2-5 | TRBV18 | CASSPPWETQYF
NA | TRBJ2-4 | TRBV12-3/TRBV12-4 | CASSLAGTPQNIQYF
TRBD1 | TRBJ1-1 | TRBV12-3/TRBV12-4 | CASTTQGAQNTEAFF
NA | TRBJ2-4 | TRBV29-1 | CSVGEGQGVNIQYF
TRBD1 | TRBJ1-5 | TRBV4-2 | CASSQPTGGERQPQHF
NA | TRBJ2-3 | TRBV7-2 | CASSMGDEDTQYF
NA | TRBJ2-1 | TRBV27 | CASRGRGNNEQFF
TRBD2 | TRBJ2-7 | TRBV7-3 | CASSVLAGSSYEQYF
TRBD2 | TRBJ2-1 | TRBV7-3 | CASSLSSGRRFF
NA | TRBJ2-7 | TRBV28 | CASTETRGVYEQYF
NA | TRBJ1-5 | TRBV6-1 | CASSSAWKDQPQHF
NA | TRBJ2-7 | TRBV28 | CASRPGRTSYEQYF
NA | TRBJ2-3 | TRBV6-5 | CASSYSVPLTSGTGRTDTQYF
TRBD2 | TRBJ2-1 | TRBV3-1 | CASSHEWTSLESYNEQFF
NA | TRBJ1-6 | TRBV27 | CASRGIVGNSPLHF
NA | TRBJ1-6 | TRBV18 | CASSTTRADNSPLHF
NA | TRBJ1-4 | TRBV6-1 | CASSPGVREKLFF
NA | TRBJ1-2 | TRBV12-3/TRBV12-4 | CASSRGPRANYGYTF
NA | TRBJ2-4 | TRBV3-1 | CASSHLGENIQYF
NA | TRBJ1-6 | TRBV19 | CASSKDSGGSPLHF
NA | TRBJ2-2 | TRBV3-1 | CASSYTNTGELFF
TRBD2 | TRBJ2-2 | TRBV9 | CASSPTSGILTGELFF
NA | TRBJ1-4 | TRBV2 | CASSEIGVTNEKLFF
TRBD1 | TRBJ2-4 | TRBV29-1 | CSVLTGGSTKNIQYF